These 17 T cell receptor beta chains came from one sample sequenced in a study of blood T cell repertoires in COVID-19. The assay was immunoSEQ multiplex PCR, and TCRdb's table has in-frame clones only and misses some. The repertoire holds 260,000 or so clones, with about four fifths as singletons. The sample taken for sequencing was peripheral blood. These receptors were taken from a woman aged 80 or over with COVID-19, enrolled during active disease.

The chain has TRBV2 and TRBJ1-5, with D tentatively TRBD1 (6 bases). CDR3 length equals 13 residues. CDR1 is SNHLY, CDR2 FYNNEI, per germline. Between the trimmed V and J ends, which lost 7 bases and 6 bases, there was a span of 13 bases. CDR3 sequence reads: CASTRGASQPQHF. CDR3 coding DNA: TGTGCCAGCACACGGGGGGCAAGTCAGCCCCAGCATTTT.

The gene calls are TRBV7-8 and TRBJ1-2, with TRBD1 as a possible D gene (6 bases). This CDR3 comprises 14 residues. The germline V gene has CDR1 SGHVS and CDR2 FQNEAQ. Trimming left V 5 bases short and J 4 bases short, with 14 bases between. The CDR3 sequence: CASSPGHEVYGYTF. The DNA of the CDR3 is TGTGCCAGCAGCCCGGGACACGAGGTCTATGGCTACACCTTC.

CDR3 coding DNA: TGTGCCAGAAGCTACAGGGGTGGTTGGGCTTTCTTT. Residues: CARSYRGGWAFF. The chain has TRBV5-3 and TRBJ1-1, with 7 nucleotides matching TRBD1. TRBV5-3 is an ORF for which the function is uncertain. V lost 3 bases and J lost 11; bases outside the gene matches: 7. This CDR3 spans 12 amino acids.

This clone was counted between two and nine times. The CDR3 here is CAWSFTRDTEAFF. Written as DNA, the CDR3 is TGTGCCTGGAGTTTTACGAGGGACACTGAAGCTTTCTTT. The chain joins TRBV30 to TRBJ1-1; D ambiguous. Germline V gene data show CDR1 as GTSNPN and CDR2 as SVGIG (reference sequence). The V end lost 2 bases, the J end lost 3 bases, and 10 bases lay between the germline ends. The CDR3 consists of 13 residues.

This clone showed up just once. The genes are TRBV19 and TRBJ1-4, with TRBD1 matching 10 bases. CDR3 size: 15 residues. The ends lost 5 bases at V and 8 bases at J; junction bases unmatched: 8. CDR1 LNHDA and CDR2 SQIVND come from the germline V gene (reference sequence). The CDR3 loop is CASSSGGTGEEKLFF. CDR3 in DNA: TGTGCCAGTAGTTCCGGGGGGACAGGGGAAGAAAAACTGTTTTTT.

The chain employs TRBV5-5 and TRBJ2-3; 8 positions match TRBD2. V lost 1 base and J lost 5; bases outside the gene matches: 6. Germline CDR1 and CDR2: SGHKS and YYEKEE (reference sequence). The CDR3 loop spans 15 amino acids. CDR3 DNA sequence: TGTGCCAGCAGCTTGCGAGCGGGAGTACTAGATACGCAGTATTTT. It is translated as CASSLRAGVLDTQYF.

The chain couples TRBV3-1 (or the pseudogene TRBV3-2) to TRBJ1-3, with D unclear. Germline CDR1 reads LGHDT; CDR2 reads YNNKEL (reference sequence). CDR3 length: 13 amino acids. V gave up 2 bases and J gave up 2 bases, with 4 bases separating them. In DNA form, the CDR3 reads TGTGCCAGCAGCCAACGGGCTGGAAACACCATATATTTT. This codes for CASSQRAGNTIYF.

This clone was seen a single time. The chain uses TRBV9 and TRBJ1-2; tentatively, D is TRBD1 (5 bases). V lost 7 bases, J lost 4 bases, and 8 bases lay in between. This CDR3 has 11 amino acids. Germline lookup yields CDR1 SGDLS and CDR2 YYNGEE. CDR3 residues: CASDSSYGYTF. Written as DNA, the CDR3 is TGTGCCAGCGACAGTTCCTATGGCTACACCTTC.

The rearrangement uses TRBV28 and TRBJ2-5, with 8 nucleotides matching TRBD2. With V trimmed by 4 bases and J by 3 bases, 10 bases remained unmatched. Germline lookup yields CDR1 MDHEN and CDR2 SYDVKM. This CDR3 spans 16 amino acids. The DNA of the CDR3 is TGTGCCAGCAGTTCGCCCGGGACTAGTACAAAAGAGACCCAGTACTTC. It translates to CASSSPGTSTKETQYF.

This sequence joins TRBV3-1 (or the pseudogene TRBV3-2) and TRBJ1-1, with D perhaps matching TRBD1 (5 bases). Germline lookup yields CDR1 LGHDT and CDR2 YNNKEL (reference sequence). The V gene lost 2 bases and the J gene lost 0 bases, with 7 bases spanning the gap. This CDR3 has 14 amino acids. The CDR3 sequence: CASSQQGMNTEAFF. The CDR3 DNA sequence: TGTGCCAGCAGCCAACAGGGTATGAACACTGAAGCTTTCTTT.

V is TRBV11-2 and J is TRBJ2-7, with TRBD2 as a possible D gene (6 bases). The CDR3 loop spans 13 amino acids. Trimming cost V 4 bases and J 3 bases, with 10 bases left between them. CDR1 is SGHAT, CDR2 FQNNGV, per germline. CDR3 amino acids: CASSYGLYYEQYF. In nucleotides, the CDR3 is TGTGCCAGCAGCTACGGACTATACTACGAGCAGTACTTC.

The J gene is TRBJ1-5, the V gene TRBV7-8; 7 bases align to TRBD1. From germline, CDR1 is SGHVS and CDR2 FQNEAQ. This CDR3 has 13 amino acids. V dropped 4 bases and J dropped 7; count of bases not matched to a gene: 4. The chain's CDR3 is CASSSQGQQPQHF. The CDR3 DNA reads TGTGCCAGCAGCTCACAGGGGCAGCAGCCCCAGCATTTT.

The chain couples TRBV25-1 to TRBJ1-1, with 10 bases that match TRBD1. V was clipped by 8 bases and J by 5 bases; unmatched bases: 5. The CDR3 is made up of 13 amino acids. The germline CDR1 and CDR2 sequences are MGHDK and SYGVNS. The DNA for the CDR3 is TGTGCCAGCGGGGACAGGGGAAGGACTGAAGCTTTCTTT. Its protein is CASGDRGRTEAFF.

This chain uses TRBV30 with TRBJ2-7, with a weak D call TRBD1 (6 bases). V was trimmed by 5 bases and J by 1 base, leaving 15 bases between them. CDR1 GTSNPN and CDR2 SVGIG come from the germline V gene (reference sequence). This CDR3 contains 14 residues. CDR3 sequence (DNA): TGTGCCTGGGACCCAGGGGCCCTATCCTACGAGCAGTACTTC. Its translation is CAWDPGALSYEQYF.

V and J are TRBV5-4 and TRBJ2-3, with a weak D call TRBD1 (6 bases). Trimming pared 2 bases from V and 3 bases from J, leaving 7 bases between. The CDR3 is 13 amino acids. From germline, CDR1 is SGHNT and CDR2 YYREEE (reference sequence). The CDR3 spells CASSLQGTDTQYF. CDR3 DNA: TGTGCCAGCAGCTTACAGGGTACAGATACGCAGTATTTT.

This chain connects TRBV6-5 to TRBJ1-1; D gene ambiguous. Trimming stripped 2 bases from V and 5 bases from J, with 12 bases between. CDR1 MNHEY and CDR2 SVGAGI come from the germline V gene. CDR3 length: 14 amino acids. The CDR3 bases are TGTGCCAGCAGTTACCTGGGCCATACAACTGAAGCTTTCTTT. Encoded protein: CASSYLGHTTEAFF.

CDR3 residues: CASSQSQGYTF. For the CDR3, the DNA is TGTGCCAGCAGCCAATCCCAGGGCTACACCTTC. The chain has TRBV3-1 (or the pseudogene TRBV3-2) and TRBJ1-2; D is unclear. The CDR3 is 11 amino acids. The V gene lost 2 bases and the J gene lost 8 bases, with 6 bases spanning the gap. Germline V gives CDR1 LGHDT, CDR2 YNNKEL (reference sequence).